This is a list of T cell receptor beta chains from one sample in a study of molecular identifiers for immune sequencing clone quantification. TCRdb passed the PCR reads through MiXCR, listing each CDR3 protein once. This sample has approximately 63,000 distinct CDR3 sequences; about a fifth occur once, and the top ten carry about 1.5%. The sample taken for sequencing was naive CD8+ T cells from blood, with Jurkat cell RNA spiked in. The source of these receptors is a human donor in good health. Some libraries in this study had Jurkat cell RNA spiked in. Both conserved end residues are part of each CDR3. The order of the fields is clone size, J gene, V gene, D gene, CDR3 DNA, CDR3 protein. The D gene is left open where the match is weak. The listing skips clone size in some rows; elsewhere it reads once, few, many or a size class.

abundance: -
j_gene: TRBJ1-1
v_gene: TRBV20-1
d_gene: -
CDR3nt: TGCAGTGTATCAGAGGAGGCTGTAGCTTTCTTT
CDR3aa: CSVSEEAVAFF

abundance: many
j_gene: TRBJ2-7
v_gene: TRBV27
d_gene: -
CDR3nt: TGTGCCAGCAGTTGGGGGGGGCCCGTCTACGAGCAGTACTTC
CDR3aa: CASSWGGPVYEQYF

abundance: many
j_gene: TRBJ2-2
v_gene: TRBV6-4
d_gene: TRBD2
CDR3nt: TGTGCCAGCAGTGGGCTAGCGGGAAACACCGGGGAGCTGTTTTTT
CDR3aa: CASSGLAGNTGELFF

abundance: many
j_gene: TRBJ2-3
v_gene: TRBV28
d_gene: TRBD1
CDR3nt: TGTGCCAGCAGTTTAGGACAGGGTGGCACAGATACGCAGTATTTT
CDR3aa: CASSLGQGGTDTQYF

abundance: many
j_gene: TRBJ2-2
v_gene: TRBV4-1
d_gene: -
CDR3nt: TGCGCCAGCAGCCCCAACGAAGCCACCGGGGAGCTGTTTTTT
CDR3aa: CASSPNEATGELFF

abundance: many
j_gene: TRBJ2-7
v_gene: TRBV11-2
d_gene: -
CDR3nt: TGTGCCAGCAGCTTGACTGGTCTGGGGACCTACGAGCAGTACTTC
CDR3aa: CASSLTGLGTYEQYF

abundance: few
j_gene: TRBJ2-1
v_gene: TRBV27
d_gene: TRBD2
CDR3nt: TGTGCCAGCAGTTTAGTGACTAGCAACCCGTACAATGAGCAGTTCTTC
CDR3aa: CASSLVTSNPYNEQFF

abundance: many
j_gene: TRBJ2-7
v_gene: TRBV19
d_gene: -
CDR3nt: TGTGCCAGTAGTATAGGGATCACCTACGAGCAGTACTTC
CDR3aa: CASSIGITYEQYF

abundance: many
j_gene: TRBJ2-5
v_gene: TRBV2
d_gene: -
CDR3nt: TGTGCCAGCATGGATGGTGGGGGGAGGAGAGAGACCCAGTACTTC
CDR3aa: CASMDGGGRRETQYF

abundance: -
j_gene: TRBJ2-7
v_gene: TRBV12-3/TRBV12-4
d_gene: -
CDR3nt: TGTGCCAGCAGTTTATCCCATAGAGGGGGCTCCTACGAGCAGTACTTC
CDR3aa: CASSLSHRGGSYEQYF

abundance: -
j_gene: TRBJ2-3
v_gene: TRBV28
d_gene: -
CDR3nt: TGTGCCAGCAGTTTGGGCCTTAGTGGGACTAGCACAGATACGCAGTATTTT
CDR3aa: CASSLGLSGTSTDTQYF

abundance: many
j_gene: TRBJ1-4
v_gene: TRBV7-9
d_gene: -
CDR3nt: TGTGCCAGCAGCCCTTGGGGGTCACAAGAAAAACTGTTTTTT
CDR3aa: CASSPWGSQEKLFF

abundance: -
j_gene: TRBJ1-1
v_gene: TRBV29-1
d_gene: -
CDR3nt: TGCAGCGTTGGGGGGGGGGCTGAAGCTTTCTTT
CDR3aa: CSVGGGAEAFF

abundance: -
j_gene: TRBJ2-5
v_gene: TRBV20-1
d_gene: -
CDR3nt: TGCAGTGCTATGCCACCCGGACCTGGGGAGACCCAGTACTTC
CDR3aa: CSAMPPGPGETQYF

abundance: many
j_gene: TRBJ2-7
v_gene: TRBV7-9
d_gene: TRBD2
CDR3nt: TGTGCCAGCAGCTCCCTCCGGGACTACACCTACGAGCAGTACTTC
CDR3aa: CASSSLRDYTYEQYF

abundance: many
j_gene: TRBJ1-1
v_gene: TRBV3-1
d_gene: -
CDR3nt: TGTGCCAGCAGCCAAGATGGGGGGCTCCACACTGAAGCTTTCTTT
CDR3aa: CASSQDGGLHTEAFF

abundance: many
j_gene: TRBJ2-7
v_gene: TRBV29-1
d_gene: -
CDR3nt: TGCAGCGTTGCTGGTCTAGCAGTCTACGAGCAGTACTTC
CDR3aa: CSVAGLAVYEQYF

abundance: many
j_gene: TRBJ2-1
v_gene: TRBV12-3/TRBV12-4
d_gene: TRBD2
CDR3nt: TGTGCCAGCAGTTCCCCCCGGGGACTAGCGGAGAACAATGAGCAGTTCTTC
CDR3aa: CASSSPRGLAENNEQFF

abundance: -
j_gene: TRBJ2-7
v_gene: TRBV29-1
d_gene: -
CDR3nt: TGCAGCGTTGAAGATCTTCGCACCGAAAACTCCTACGAGCAGTACTTC
CDR3aa: CSVEDLRTENSYEQYF

abundance: many
j_gene: TRBJ1-5
v_gene: TRBV7-8
d_gene: -
CDR3nt: TGTGCCAGCAGCTTAGCCCCGGACAGAAGTTATAGCAATCAGCCCCAGCATTTT
CDR3aa: CASSLAPDRSYSNQPQHF

abundance: many
j_gene: TRBJ2-7
v_gene: TRBV9
d_gene: -
CDR3nt: TGTGCCAGCAGCCGACTGGGAGGAACGGGAGAGCAGTACTTC
CDR3aa: CASSRLGGTGEQYF

abundance: once
j_gene: TRBJ2-1
v_gene: TRBV27
d_gene: TRBD2
CDR3nt: TGTGCCAGCAGTGGGGGGACTAGCGGAAACTACAATGAGCGGTTCTTC
CDR3aa: CASSGGTSGNYNERFF

abundance: many
j_gene: TRBJ1-5
v_gene: TRBV6-2/TRBV6-3
d_gene: -
CDR3nt: TGTGCCAGCAGAATATTGGGAAGCAATCAGCCCCAGCATTTT
CDR3aa: CASRILGSNQPQHF

abundance: many
j_gene: TRBJ2-1
v_gene: TRBV15
d_gene: TRBD2
CDR3nt: TGTGCCACCAGCAGAGTACGCCTGGGACTAGCGGGAGGGCCCGGACTCGGCAATGAGCAGTTCTTC
CDR3aa: CATSRVRLGLAGGPGLGNEQFF

abundance: many
j_gene: TRBJ1-5
v_gene: TRBV15
d_gene: -
CDR3nt: TGTGCCACCAGCAGAGATTACAATCAGCCCCAGCATTTT
CDR3aa: CATSRDYNQPQHF

abundance: few
j_gene: TRBJ1-2
v_gene: TRBV30
d_gene: -
CDR3nt: TGTGCCTGGAGTGTACTGGCGGGAGGGGATGGCTACACCTTC
CDR3aa: CAWSVLAGGDGYTF

abundance: many
j_gene: TRBJ2-7
v_gene: TRBV7-9
d_gene: -
CDR3nt: TGTGCCAGCAGCTTAGGTCCCAACGAGCAGTACTTC
CDR3aa: CASSLGPNEQYF

abundance: many
j_gene: TRBJ2-2
v_gene: TRBV24-1
d_gene: -
CDR3nt: TGTGCCACCAGTAAGCGGTCGAACACCGGGGAGCTGTTTTTT
CDR3aa: CATSKRSNTGELFF

abundance: once
j_gene: TRBJ2-7
v_gene: TRBV21-1
d_gene: -
CDR3nt: TGTGCCAGCATCAAAGACTGGCCGAAGCTCAACGAGCAGTACTTC
CDR3aa: CASIKDWPKLNEQYF

abundance: few
j_gene: TRBJ1-2
v_gene: TRBV28
d_gene: TRBD1
CDR3nt: TGTGCCAGCAGTCCGAGGACAGGGGTTTGGAACTATGGCTACACCTTC
CDR3aa: CASSPRTGVWNYGYTF

abundance: many
j_gene: TRBJ2-7
v_gene: TRBV15
d_gene: -
CDR3nt: TGTGCCACCAGCAGAGATCCCCAATTTGCGGAGGGGAACTACGAGCAGTACTTC
CDR3aa: CATSRDPQFAEGNYEQYF

abundance: few
j_gene: TRBJ2-2
v_gene: TRBV7-9
d_gene: -
CDR3nt: TGTGCCAGCAGCTTAGCCGGCGGGGCGGGTCACACCGGGGAGCTGTTTTTT
CDR3aa: CASSLAGGAGHTGELFF

abundance: many
j_gene: TRBJ2-7
v_gene: TRBV7-8
d_gene: -
CDR3nt: TGTGCCAGCAGCTTAGAGGGCAGGGGCGAATACGAGCAGTACTTC
CDR3aa: CASSLEGRGEYEQYF

abundance: many
j_gene: TRBJ2-5
v_gene: TRBV28
d_gene: -
CDR3nt: TGTGCCAGCAGTTCGCGGACCCGGGTGGAGACCCAGTACTTC
CDR3aa: CASSSRTRVETQYF

abundance: many
j_gene: TRBJ2-1
v_gene: TRBV12-3/TRBV12-4
d_gene: -
CDR3nt: TGTGCCAGCAGTTTGGGTGGATGGAATGAGCAGTTCTTC
CDR3aa: CASSLGGWNEQFF

abundance: many
j_gene: TRBJ2-7
v_gene: TRBV25-1
d_gene: TRBD1
CDR3nt: TGTGCCAGCAATAAAGGGGGACAGGCCCAATACGAGCAGTACTTC
CDR3aa: CASNKGGQAQYEQYF

abundance: -
j_gene: TRBJ2-3
v_gene: TRBV11-2
d_gene: -
CDR3nt: TGTGCCAGCAGCTTCAGGGACGGGAGACGAGATACGCAGTATTTT
CDR3aa: CASSFRDGRRDTQYF

abundance: many
j_gene: TRBJ1-1
v_gene: TRBV4-3
d_gene: TRBD1
CDR3nt: TGCGCCAGCAGCTCTGACAGGGGCACTGAAGCTTTCTTT
CDR3aa: CASSSDRGTEAFF

abundance: few
j_gene: TRBJ2-1
v_gene: TRBV7-2
d_gene: -
CDR3nt: TGTGCCAGCAGCTTAGGAGGCCCCTACAATGAGCAGTTCTTC
CDR3aa: CASSLGGPYNEQFF

abundance: many
j_gene: TRBJ2-1
v_gene: TRBV11-2
d_gene: -
CDR3nt: TGTGCCAGCAGCCACAGGGTGATCAATGAGCAGTTCTTC
CDR3aa: CASSHRVINEQFF

abundance: many
j_gene: TRBJ2-2
v_gene: TRBV14
d_gene: -
CDR3nt: TGTGCCAGCAGCCAACCTGCGAACACCGGGGAGCTGTTTTTT
CDR3aa: CASSQPANTGELFF

abundance: many
j_gene: TRBJ2-5
v_gene: TRBV7-9
d_gene: -
CDR3nt: TGTGCCAGCAGCTTAGTAGCTACGGGCCAAGAGACCCAGTACTTC
CDR3aa: CASSLVATGQETQYF

abundance: many
j_gene: TRBJ1-3
v_gene: TRBV27
d_gene: TRBD1
CDR3nt: TGTGCCAGCAGTACAACAGGGGCTGGAAACACCATATATTTT
CDR3aa: CASSTTGAGNTIYF

abundance: many
j_gene: TRBJ2-5
v_gene: TRBV3-1
d_gene: -
CDR3nt: TGTGCCAGCAGCCAAGTCGGGCAAACACGACAAGAGACCCAGTACTTC
CDR3aa: CASSQVGQTRQETQYF

abundance: -
j_gene: TRBJ2-2
v_gene: TRBV27
d_gene: -
CDR3nt: TGTGCCAGCAGTCCGGGACTGAACACCGGGGAGCTGTTTTTT
CDR3aa: CASSPGLNTGELFF

abundance: few
j_gene: TRBJ2-7
v_gene: TRBV7-8
d_gene: TRBD1
CDR3nt: TGTGCCAGCAGCGTGACAGGGGCCTACGAGCAGTACTTC
CDR3aa: CASSVTGAYEQYF

abundance: many
j_gene: TRBJ2-1
v_gene: TRBV11-2
d_gene: TRBD2
CDR3nt: TGTGCCAGCAGCAAGACCCTAGCGGGAGGGGACTACAATGAGCAGTTCTTC
CDR3aa: CASSKTLAGGDYNEQFF

abundance: many
j_gene: TRBJ2-2
v_gene: TRBV5-4
d_gene: TRBD2
CDR3nt: TGTGCCAGCAGCTTGGGACTAGCGGACACCGGGGAGCTGTTTTTT
CDR3aa: CASSLGLADTGELFF

abundance: -
j_gene: TRBJ2-7
v_gene: TRBV28
d_gene: TRBD1
CDR3nt: TGTGCCACCCAAGGGTGGGGACAGGGGGTCTACGAGCAGTACTTC
CDR3aa: CATQGWGQGVYEQYF